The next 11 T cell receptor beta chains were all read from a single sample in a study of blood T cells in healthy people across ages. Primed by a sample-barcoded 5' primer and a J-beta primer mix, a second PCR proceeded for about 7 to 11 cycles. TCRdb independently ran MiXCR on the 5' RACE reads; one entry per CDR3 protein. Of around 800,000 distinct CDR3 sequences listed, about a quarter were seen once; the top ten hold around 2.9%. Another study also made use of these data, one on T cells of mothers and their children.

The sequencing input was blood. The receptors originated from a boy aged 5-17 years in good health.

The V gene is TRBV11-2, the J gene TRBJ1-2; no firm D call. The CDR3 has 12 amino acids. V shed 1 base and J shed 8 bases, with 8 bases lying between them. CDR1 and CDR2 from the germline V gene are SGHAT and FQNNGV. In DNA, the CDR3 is TGTGCCAGCAGCTTAGGTGGGAAAGGCTACACCTTC. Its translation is CASSLGGKGYTF.

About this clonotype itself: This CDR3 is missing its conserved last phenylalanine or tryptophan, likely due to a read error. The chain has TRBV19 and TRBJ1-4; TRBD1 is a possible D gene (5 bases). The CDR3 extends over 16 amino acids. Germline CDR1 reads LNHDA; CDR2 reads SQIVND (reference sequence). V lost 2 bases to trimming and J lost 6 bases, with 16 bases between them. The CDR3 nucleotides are TGTGCCAGTAGTATAAGGGGATGGGAGAAGGATGAAAAACTGTTTTCT. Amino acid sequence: CASSIRGWEKDEKLFS.

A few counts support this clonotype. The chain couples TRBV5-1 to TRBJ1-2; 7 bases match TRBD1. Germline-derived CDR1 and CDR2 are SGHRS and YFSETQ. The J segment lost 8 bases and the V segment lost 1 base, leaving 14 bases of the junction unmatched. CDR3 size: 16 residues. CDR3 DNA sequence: TGCGCCAGCAGCTTGATGGAAAACAGGGGAAGGGACGGCTACACCTTC. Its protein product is CASSLMENRGRDGYTF.

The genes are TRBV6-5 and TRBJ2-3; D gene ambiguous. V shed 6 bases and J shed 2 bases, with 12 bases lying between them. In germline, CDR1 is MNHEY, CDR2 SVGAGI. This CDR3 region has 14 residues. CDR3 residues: CASRPHSNTDTQYF. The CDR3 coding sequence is TGTGCCAGCAGACCCCACTCCAACACAGATACGCAGTATTTT.

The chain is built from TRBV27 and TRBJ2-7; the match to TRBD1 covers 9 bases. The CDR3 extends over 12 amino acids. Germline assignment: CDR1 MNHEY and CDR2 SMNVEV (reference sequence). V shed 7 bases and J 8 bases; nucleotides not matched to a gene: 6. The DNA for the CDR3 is TGTGCCAGCAAAGTCACAGGGGGCAAGCAGTACTTC. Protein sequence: CASKVTGGKQYF.

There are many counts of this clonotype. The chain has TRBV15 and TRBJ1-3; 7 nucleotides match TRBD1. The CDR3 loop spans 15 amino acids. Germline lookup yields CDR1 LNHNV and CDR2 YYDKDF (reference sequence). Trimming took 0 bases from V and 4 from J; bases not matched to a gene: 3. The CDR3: CATSRDGTVGNTIYF. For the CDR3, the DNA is TGTGCCACCAGCAGAGACGGGACAGTCGGAAACACCATATATTTT.

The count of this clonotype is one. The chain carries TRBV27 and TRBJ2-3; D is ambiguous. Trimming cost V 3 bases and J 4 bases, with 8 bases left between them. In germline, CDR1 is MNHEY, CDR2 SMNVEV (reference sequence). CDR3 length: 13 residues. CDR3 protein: CASSFSRADTQYF. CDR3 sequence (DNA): TGTGCCAGCAGTTTCTCGCGAGCAGATACGCAGTATTTT.

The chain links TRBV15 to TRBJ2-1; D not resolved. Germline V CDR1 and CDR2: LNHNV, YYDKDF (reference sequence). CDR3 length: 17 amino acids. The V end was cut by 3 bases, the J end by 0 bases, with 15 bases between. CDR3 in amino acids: CATSRGSGQSSYNEQFF. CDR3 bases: TGTGCCACCAGCAGGGGTTCGGGCCAGAGCTCCTACAATGAGCAGTTCTTC.

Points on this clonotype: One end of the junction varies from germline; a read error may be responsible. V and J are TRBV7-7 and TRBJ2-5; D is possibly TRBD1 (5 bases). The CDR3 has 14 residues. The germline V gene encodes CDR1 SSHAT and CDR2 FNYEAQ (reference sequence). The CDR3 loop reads CASSLKGHRETQYF. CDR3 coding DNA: TGTGCTAGCAGCTTGAAGGGGCATAGGGAGACCCAGTACTTC. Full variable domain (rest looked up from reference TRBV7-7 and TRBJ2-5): GAGVSQSPRYKVTKRGQDVTLRCDPISSHATLYWYQQALGQGPEFLTYFNYEAQPDKSGLPSDRFSAERPEGSISTLTIQRTEQRDSAMYRCASSLKGHRETQYFGPGTRLLVL.

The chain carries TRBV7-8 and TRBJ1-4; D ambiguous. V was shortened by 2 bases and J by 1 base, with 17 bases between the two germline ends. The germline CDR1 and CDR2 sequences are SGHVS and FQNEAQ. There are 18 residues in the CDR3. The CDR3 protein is CASSLMMSGRVTNEKLFF. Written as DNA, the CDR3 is TGTGCCAGCAGCTTAATGATGTCGGGAAGGGTAACTAATGAAAAACTGTTTTTT.

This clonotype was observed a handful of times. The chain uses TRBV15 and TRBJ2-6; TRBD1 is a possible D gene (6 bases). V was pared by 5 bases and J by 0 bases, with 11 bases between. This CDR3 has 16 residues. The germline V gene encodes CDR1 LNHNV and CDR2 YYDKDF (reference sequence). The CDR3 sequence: CATSEARGSGANVLTF. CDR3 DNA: TGTGCCACCAGCGAGGCCAGGGGCTCTGGGGCCAACGTCCTGACTTTC.